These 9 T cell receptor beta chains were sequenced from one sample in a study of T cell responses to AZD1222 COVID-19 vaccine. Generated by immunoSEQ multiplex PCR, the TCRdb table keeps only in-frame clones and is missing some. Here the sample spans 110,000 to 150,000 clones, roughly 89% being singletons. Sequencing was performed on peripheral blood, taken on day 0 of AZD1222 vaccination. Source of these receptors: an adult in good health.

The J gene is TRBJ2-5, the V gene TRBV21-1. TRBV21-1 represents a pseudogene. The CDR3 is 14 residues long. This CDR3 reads CASSKEGWDETQYF. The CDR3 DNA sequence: TGTGCCAGCAGCAAAGAAGGTTGGGATGAGACCCAGTACTTC.

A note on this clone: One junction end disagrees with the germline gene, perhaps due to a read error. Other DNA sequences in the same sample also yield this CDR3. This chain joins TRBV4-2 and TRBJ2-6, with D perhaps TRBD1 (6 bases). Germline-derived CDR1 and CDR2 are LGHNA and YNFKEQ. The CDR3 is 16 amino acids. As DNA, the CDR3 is TGTGCCAGTAGCCAAGAACAGGGAGCTGGGGCCAACGTCCTGACTTTC. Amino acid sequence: CASSQEQGAGANVLTF.

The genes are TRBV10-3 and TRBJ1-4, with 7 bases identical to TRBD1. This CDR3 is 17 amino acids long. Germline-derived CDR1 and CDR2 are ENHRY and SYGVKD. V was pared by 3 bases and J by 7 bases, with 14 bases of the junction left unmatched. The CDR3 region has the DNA TGTGCCATCAGTGACTTACTGACCGGGACAGTGCGTGAAAAACTGTTTTTT. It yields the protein CAISDLLTGTVREKLFF.

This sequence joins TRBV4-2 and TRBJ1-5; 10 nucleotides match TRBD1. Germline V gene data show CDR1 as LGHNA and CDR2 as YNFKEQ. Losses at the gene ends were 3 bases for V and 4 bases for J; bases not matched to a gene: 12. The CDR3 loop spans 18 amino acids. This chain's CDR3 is CASSQDPLGQGGNQPQHF. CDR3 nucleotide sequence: TGTGCCAGCAGCCAGGATCCTCTAGGACAGGGGGGGAATCAGCCCCAGCATTTT.

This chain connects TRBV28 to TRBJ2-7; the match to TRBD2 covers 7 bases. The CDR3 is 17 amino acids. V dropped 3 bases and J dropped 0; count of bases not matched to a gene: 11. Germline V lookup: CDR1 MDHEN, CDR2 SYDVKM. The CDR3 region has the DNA TGTGCCAGCAGTTTGGTGCTGGGCGGGAGTATCTCCTACGAGCAGTACTTC. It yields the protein CASSLVLGGSISYEQYF.

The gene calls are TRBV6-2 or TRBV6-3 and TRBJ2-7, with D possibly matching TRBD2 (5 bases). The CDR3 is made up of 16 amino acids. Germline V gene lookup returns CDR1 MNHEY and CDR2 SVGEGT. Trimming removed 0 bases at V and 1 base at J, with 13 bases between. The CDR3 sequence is CASSYSMDSLSYEQYF. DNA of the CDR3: TGTGCCAGCAGTTACTCAATGGACTCATTATCCTACGAGCAGTACTTC.

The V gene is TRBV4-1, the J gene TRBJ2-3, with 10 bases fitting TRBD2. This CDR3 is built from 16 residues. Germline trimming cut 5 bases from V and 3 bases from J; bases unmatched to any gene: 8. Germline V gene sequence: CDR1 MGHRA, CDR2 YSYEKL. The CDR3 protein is CASSFGAGGPTDTQYF. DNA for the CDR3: TGCGCCAGCAGCTTTGGAGCGGGAGGGCCGACAGATACGCAGTATTTT.

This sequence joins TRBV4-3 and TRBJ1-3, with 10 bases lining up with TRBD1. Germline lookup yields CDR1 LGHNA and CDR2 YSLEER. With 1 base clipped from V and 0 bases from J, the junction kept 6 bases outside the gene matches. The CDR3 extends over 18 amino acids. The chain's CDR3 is CASSQADRGFFSGNTIYF. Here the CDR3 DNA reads TGCGCCAGCAGCCAAGCGGACAGGGGGTTCTTCTCTGGAAACACCATATATTTT.

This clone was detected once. CDR3 coding DNA: TGTGCCAGCTCACCACAAGATACGCAGTATTTT. This encodes CASSPQDTQYF. J is TRBJ2-3 and V is TRBV18; D unclear. This CDR3 is 11 amino acids long. The V end was cut by 1 base, the J end by 5 bases, with 1 base between. Germline lookup yields CDR1 KGHSH and CDR2 LQKENI.